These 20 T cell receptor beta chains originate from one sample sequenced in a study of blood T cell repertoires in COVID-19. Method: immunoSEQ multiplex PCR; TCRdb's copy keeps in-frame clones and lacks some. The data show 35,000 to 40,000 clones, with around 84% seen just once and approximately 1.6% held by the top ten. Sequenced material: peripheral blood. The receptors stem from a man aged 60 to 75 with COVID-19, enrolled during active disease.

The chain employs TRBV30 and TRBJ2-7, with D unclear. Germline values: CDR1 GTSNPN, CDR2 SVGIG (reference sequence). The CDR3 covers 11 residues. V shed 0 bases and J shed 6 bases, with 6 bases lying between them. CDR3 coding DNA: TGTGCCTGGAGTGTTGCCGGCGAGCAGTACTTC. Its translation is CAWSVAGEQYF.

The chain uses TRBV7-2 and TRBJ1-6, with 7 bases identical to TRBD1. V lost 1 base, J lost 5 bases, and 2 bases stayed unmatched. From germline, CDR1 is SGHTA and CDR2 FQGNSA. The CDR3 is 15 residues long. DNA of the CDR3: TGTGCCAGCAGCTTAGGGGGGACAGATAATTCACCCCTCCACTTT. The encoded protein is CASSLGGTDNSPLHF.

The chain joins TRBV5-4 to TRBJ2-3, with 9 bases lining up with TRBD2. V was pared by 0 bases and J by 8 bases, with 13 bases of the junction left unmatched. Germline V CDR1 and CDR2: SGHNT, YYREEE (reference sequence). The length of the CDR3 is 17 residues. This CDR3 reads CASSLAGIRTSAPTQYF. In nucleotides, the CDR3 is TGTGCCAGCAGCTTGGCGGGTATTCGGACTAGCGCCCCTACGCAGTATTTT.

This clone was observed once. For the CDR3, the DNA is TGTGCCAGCAGCTTATATCAGGGGAGAAGCACTGAAGCTTTCTTT. Protein: CASSLYQGRSTEAFF. The chain carries TRBV7-6 and TRBJ1-1; maybe TRBD1 (6 bases). V dropped 2 bases and J dropped 4 bases, with 14 bases sitting between them. The CDR3 runs to 15 residues. CDR1 and CDR2 from the germline V gene are SGHVS and FNYEAQ.

The CDR3 sequence is CASSLWDLNTGELFF. The CDR3 DNA follows: TGTGCCAGCAGTTTATGGGACTTAAACACCGGGGAGCTGTTTTTT. The chain carries TRBV2 and TRBJ2-2; possible D gene TRBD2, 6 bases. The CDR3 totals 15 residues. The V end was cut by 5 bases, the J end by 2 bases, with 12 bases between. CDR1 SNHLY and CDR2 FYNNEI come from the germline V gene.

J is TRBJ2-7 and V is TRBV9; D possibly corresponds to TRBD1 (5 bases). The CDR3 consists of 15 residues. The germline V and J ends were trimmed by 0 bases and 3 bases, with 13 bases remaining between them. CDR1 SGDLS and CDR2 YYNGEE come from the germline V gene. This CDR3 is CASSVEGSGYYEQYF. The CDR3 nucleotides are TGTGCCAGCAGCGTAGAAGGTTCAGGGTACTACGAGCAGTACTTC. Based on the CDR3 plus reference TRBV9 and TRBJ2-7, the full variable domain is DSGVTQTPKHLITATGQRVTLRCSPRSGDLSVYWYQQSLDQGLQFLIQYYNGEERAKGNILERFSAQQFPDLHSELNLSSLELGDSALYFCASSVEGSGYYEQYFGPGTRLTVT.

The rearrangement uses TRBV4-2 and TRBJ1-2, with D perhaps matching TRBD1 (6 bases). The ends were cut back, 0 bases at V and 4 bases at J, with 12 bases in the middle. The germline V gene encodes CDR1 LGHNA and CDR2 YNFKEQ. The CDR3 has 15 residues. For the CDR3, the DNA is TGTGCCAGCAGCCAAGAAGACAGGTCTAGCTATGGCTACACCTTC. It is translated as CASSQEDRSSYGYTF.

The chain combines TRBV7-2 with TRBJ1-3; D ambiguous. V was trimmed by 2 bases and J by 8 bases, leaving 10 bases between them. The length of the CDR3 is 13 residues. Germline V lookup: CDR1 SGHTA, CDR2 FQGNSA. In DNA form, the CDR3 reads TGTGCCAGCAGCTTATCGAGGGAAGACACCATATATTTT. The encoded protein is CASSLSREDTIYF. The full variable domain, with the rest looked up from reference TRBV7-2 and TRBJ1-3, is GAGVSQSPSNKVTEKGKDVELRCDPISGHTALYWYRQSLGQGLEFLIYFQGNSAPDKSGLPSDRFSAERTGGSVSTLTIQRTQQEDSAVYLCASSLSREDTIYFGEGSWLTVV.

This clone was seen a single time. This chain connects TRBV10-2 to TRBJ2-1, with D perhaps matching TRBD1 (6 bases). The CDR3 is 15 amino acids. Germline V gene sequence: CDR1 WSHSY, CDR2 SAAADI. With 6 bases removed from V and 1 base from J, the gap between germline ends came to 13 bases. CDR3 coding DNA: TGCGCCAGCAGGCAGAGGACAGATTCCTACAATGAGCAGTTCTTC. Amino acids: CASRQRTDSYNEQFF.

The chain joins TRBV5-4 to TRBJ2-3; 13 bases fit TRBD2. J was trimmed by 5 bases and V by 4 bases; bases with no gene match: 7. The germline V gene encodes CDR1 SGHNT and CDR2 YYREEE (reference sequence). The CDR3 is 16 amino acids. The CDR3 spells CASSPRTSGRGDTQYF. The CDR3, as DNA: TGTGCCAGCAGCCCGCGGACTAGCGGGAGAGGAGATACGCAGTATTTT.

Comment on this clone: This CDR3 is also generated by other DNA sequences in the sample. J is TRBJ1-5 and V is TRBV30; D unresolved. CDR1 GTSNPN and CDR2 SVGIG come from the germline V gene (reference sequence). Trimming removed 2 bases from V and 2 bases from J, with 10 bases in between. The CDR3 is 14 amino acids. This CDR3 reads CAWSRVSGNQPQHF. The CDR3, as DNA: TGTGCCTGGAGTAGAGTCTCTGGCAATCAGCCCCAGCATTTT.

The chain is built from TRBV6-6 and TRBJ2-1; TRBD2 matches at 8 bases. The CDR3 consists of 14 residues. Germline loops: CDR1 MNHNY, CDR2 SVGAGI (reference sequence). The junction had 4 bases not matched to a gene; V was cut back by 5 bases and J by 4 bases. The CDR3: CASSATSEYNEQFF. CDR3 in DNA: TGTGCCAGCAGTGCGACTAGCGAATACAATGAGCAGTTCTTC.

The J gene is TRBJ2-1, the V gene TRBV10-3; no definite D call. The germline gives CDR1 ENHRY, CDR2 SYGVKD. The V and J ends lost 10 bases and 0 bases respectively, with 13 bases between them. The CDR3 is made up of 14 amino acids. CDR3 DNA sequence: TGTGCCAACGCAAGAGAGGCCTCCTACAATGAGCAGTTCTTC. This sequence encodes CANAREASYNEQFF.

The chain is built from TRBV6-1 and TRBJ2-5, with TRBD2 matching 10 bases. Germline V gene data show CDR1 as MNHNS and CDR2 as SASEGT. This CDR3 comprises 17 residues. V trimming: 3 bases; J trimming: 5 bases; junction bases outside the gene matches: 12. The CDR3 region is CASSEPIAGGPGETQYF. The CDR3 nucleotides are TGTGCCAGCAGTGAGCCTATAGCGGGGGGACCGGGTGAGACCCAGTACTTC.

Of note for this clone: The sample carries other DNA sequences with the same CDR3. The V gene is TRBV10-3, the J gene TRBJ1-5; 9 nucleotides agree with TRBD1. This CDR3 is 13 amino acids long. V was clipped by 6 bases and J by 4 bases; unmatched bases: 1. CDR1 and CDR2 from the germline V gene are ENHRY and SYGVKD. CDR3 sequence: CAISGQGNQPQHF. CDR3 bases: TGTGCCATCAGCGGACAGGGGAATCAGCCCCAGCATTTT.

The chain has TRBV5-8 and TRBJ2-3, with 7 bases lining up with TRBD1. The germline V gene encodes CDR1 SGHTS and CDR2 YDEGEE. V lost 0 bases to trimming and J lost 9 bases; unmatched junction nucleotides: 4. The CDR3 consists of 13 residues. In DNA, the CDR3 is TGTGCCAGCAGCTTGGGACAGGGCAAGACGCAGTATTTT. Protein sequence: CASSLGQGKTQYF.

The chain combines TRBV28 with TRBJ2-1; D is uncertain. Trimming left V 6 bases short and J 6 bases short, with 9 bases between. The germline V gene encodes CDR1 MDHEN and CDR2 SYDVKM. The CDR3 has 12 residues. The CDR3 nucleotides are TGTGCCAGCAGCCACGGTTTCAATGAGCAGTTCTTC. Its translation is CASSHGFNEQFF. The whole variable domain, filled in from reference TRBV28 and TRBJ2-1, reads DVKVTQSSRYLVKRTGEKVFLECVQDMDHENMFWYRQDPGLGLRLIYFSYDVKMKEKGDIPEGYSVSREKKERFSLILESASTNQTSMYLCASSHGFNEQFFGPGTRLTVL.

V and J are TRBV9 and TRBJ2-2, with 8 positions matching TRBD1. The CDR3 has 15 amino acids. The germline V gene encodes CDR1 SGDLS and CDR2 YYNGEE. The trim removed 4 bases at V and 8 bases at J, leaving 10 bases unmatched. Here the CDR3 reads CASSPRTGQRGELFF. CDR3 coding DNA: TGTGCCAGCAGCCCGAGGACAGGGCAAAGAGGGGAGCTGTTTTTT.

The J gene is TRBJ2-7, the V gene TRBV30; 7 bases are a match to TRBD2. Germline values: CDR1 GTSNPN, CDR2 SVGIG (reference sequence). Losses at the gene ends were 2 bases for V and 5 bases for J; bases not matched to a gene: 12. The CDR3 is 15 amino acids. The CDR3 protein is CAWSPPGGDSHEQYF. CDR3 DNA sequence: TGTGCCTGGAGTCCTCCTGGGGGGGATTCCCACGAGCAGTACTTC.

For the CDR3, the DNA is TGTGCCAGCAGTTCACTGAGCTCTGGAAACACCATATATTTT. Translation: CASSSLSSGNTIYF. The chain is built from TRBV27 and TRBJ1-3; D gene ambiguous. This CDR3 spans 14 amino acids. The V end lost 4 bases, the J end lost 0 bases, and 7 bases lay between the germline ends. Germline lookup yields CDR1 MNHEY and CDR2 SMNVEV (reference sequence).